A single sample gave rise to the 23 T cell receptor beta chains below, sequenced in a study of a mutant IDH1 vaccine in newly diagnosed glioma. Generated by immunoSEQ multiplex PCR, the TCRdb table keeps only in-frame clones and is missing some. Among 45,000 to 65,000 clones, approximately 64% were seen once, and the ten largest hold roughly 5%. Regarding time point: week 47, end of study. It was 300 ug of mutant IDH1 20-mer peptide that made up each vaccine dose, given with topical imiquimod. These TCRs are of unknown antigen specificity. Specimen: peripheral blood mononuclear cells (PBMCs), collected from a glioma patient whose treatment included an IDH1 peptide vaccine. The source is a middle-aged man with glioma. Some clones in this sample may be carry-over from other donors' samples.

This clone came up once. Here the CDR3 reads CASSEGNRGPLNEKLFF. CDR3 DNA sequence: TGTGCCAGCAGTGAGGGTAACAGGGGGCCCCTTAATGAAAAACTGTTTTTT. The V call is TRBV2, the J call TRBJ1-4; TRBD1 matches 9 bases. The germline CDR1 and CDR2 sequences are SNHLY and FYNNEI. Germline trimming cut 3 bases from V and 4 bases from J; bases unmatched to any gene: 9. This CDR3 spans 17 amino acids.

The chain carries TRBV2 and TRBJ2-2; the D gene could be TRBD1 or TRBD2 (5 bases each). V dropped 4 bases and J dropped 0 bases, with 12 bases sitting between them. The CDR3 runs to 16 residues. The germline gives CDR1 SNHLY, CDR2 FYNNEI. CDR3 in amino acids: CASSATGTTNTGELFF. The CDR3 nucleotides are TGTGCCAGCAGTGCAACCGGGACCACGAACACCGGGGAGCTGTTTTTT.

This chain uses TRBV6-5 with TRBJ1-2, with D perhaps matching TRBD1 (6 bases). CDR1 is MNHEY, CDR2 SVGAGI, per germline. This CDR3 is built from 15 residues. V lost 0 bases, J lost 4 bases, and 12 bases lay in between. CDR3 coding DNA: TGTGCCAGCAGTTACTCCCCGGGGGCCAGCTATGGCTACACCTTC. Its translation: CASSYSPGASYGYTF.

The chain couples TRBV6-1 to TRBJ1-4; D gene unclear. V was pared by 6 bases and J by 5 bases, with 16 bases between. The CDR3 is 15 residues long. Germline values: CDR1 MNHNS, CDR2 SASEGT. The CDR3 coding sequence is TGTGCCAGCAGCGAGATCAAAGGGTCCAATGAAAAACTGTTTTTT. This translates into CASSEIKGSNEKLFF.

The chain recombines TRBV7-9 with TRBJ2-7, with 7 bases matching TRBD2. The CDR3 loop spans 12 amino acids. With 1 base clipped from V and 6 bases from J, the junction kept 0 bases outside the gene matches. Germline V gene lookup returns CDR1 SEHNR and CDR2 FQNEAQ (reference sequence). The CDR3 region has the DNA TGTGCCAGCAGCTTAGTAGCGGGCGAGCAGTACTTC. Residues: CASSLVAGEQYF.

With regard to this clone: A junction boundary mismatches the germline segment, possibly from a read error. The CDR3 nucleotides are TGTAGCAGATCCGGCCCAGATACGCAGTATTTT. This codes for CSRSGPDTQYF. The gene calls are TRBV20-1 and TRBJ2-3; D remains ambiguous. The germline gives CDR1 DFQATT, CDR2 SNEGSKA (reference sequence). This CDR3 is built from 11 residues.

This chain uses TRBV6-1 with TRBJ1-1, with D hard to call. Deletions cut 1 base from V and 4 bases from J, with 7 bases between. This CDR3 comprises 13 residues. The germline V gene encodes CDR1 MNHNS and CDR2 SASEGT. Here the CDR3 reads CASSEGEATEAFF. The CDR3 DNA follows: TGTGCCAGCAGTGAAGGGGAAGCCACTGAAGCTTTCTTT.

There are a few counts of this clone. The rearrangement joins TRBV25-1 to TRBJ1-1; 7 nucleotides agree with TRBD1. The CDR3 length is 14 residues. V was clipped by 7 bases and J by 4 bases; unmatched bases: 9. Germline V gene lookup returns CDR1 MGHDK and CDR2 SYGVNS. The chain's CDR3 is CASTRQGWGTEAFF. The CDR3 coding sequence is TGTGCCAGCACTCGACAGGGATGGGGCACTGAAGCTTTCTTT.

This chain connects TRBV6-5 to TRBJ2-2; D may be TRBD2 (6 bases). This CDR3 comprises 14 residues. Germline V gene data show CDR1 as MNHEY and CDR2 as SVGAGI. V was cut by 7 bases and J by 3 bases, with 12 bases left in between. CDR3 sequence (DNA): TGTGCCAGCAAGGTGGAGGGGTACACCGGGGAGCTGTTTTTT. It specifies CASKVEGYTGELFF.

The genes are TRBV18 and TRBJ2-2; no definite D call. The germline V gene has CDR1 KGHSH and CDR2 LQKENI. The length of the CDR3 is 15 residues. The V and J ends lost 0 bases and 4 bases respectively, with 9 bases between them. In nucleotides, the CDR3 is TGTGCCAGCTCACCACCGCAGAGATCCACCGGGGAGCTGTTTTTT. Residues: CASSPPQRSTGELFF.

CDR3 in amino acids: CASSLRERVNTEAFF. Written as DNA, the CDR3 is TGTGCCAGCAGCCTAAGAGAAAGGGTAAACACTGAAGCTTTCTTT. The V gene is TRBV7-9, the J gene TRBJ1-1; D remains ambiguous. CDR3 size: 15 residues. Per the germline V gene, CDR1 is SEHNR and CDR2 is FQNEAQ (reference sequence). With 5 bases removed from V and 2 bases from J, the gap between germline ends came to 15 bases.

The V call is TRBV7-9, the J call TRBJ2-3, with TRBD2 identical over 8 bases. The V and J ends lost 5 bases and 6 bases, in that order; junction bases with no gene match: 7. There are 14 residues in the CDR3. The germline V gene encodes CDR1 SEHNR and CDR2 FQNEAQ (reference sequence). The CDR3 DNA sequence: TGTGCCAGCAGCCGAGCGGGGGCGCATGATACGCAGTATTTT. This codes for CASSRAGAHDTQYF.

The chain is built from TRBV5-1 and TRBJ2-5; TRBD2 agrees at 13 bases. This CDR3 spans 17 amino acids. With 0 bases clipped from V and 1 base from J, the junction kept 3 bases outside the gene matches. Germline V CDR1 and CDR2: SGHRS, YFSETQ. CDR3 loop: CASSLGGLAGSQETQYF. CDR3 sequence (DNA): TGCGCCAGCAGCTTGGGGGGACTAGCGGGGAGCCAAGAGACCCAGTACTTC.

The rearrangement uses TRBV29-1 and TRBJ1-2; D not certain. Germline CDR1 SQVTM, CDR2 ANQGSEA. V was shortened by 7 bases and J by 7 bases, with 13 bases between the two germline ends. This CDR3 comprises 11 residues. CDR3 amino acids: CSAPSGSGYTF. CDR3 DNA: TGCAGCGCCCCATCCGGATCTGGCTACACCTTC.

The gene calls are TRBV30 and TRBJ1-1; TRBD1 aligns across 7 bases. The length of the CDR3 is 13 residues. Germline V gene data show CDR1 as GTSNPN and CDR2 as SVGIG (reference sequence). The J segment lost 7 bases and the V segment lost 2 bases, leaving 7 bases of the junction unmatched. The CDR3 sequence is CAWSPTGLGEAFF. Written as DNA, the CDR3 is TGTGCCTGGAGTCCGACAGGGCTCGGTGAAGCTTTCTTT.

This clone was picked up one time. This sequence joins TRBV25-1 and TRBJ1-4; 7 bases match TRBD1. J lost 7 bases, V lost 5 bases, and 7 bases had no gene match. Germline lookup yields CDR1 MGHDK and CDR2 SYGVNS. This CDR3 contains 14 residues. The CDR3 region has the DNA TGTGCCAGCAGTCAGGACAGGACAGGTGAAAAACTGTTTTTT. The encoded protein is CASSQDRTGEKLFF. Filled out from reference TRBV25-1 and TRBJ1-4, the complete variable domain reads EADIYQTPRYLVIGTGKKITLECSQTMGHDKMYWYQQDPGMELHLIHYSYGVNSTEKGDLSSESTVSRIRTEHFPLTLESARPSHTSQYLCASSQDRTGEKLFFGSGTQLSVL.

The chain uses TRBV18 and TRBJ1-2, with 7 bases that match TRBD1. Germline V gives CDR1 KGHSH, CDR2 LQKENI. The CDR3 contains 17 residues. Trimming took 1 base from V and 1 from J; bases not matched to a gene: 9. In DNA form, the CDR3 reads TGTGCCAGCTCACCACTGGTTGTACAGGGGATTAACTATGGCTACACCTTC. As protein: CASSPLVVQGINYGYTF.

This chain joins TRBV5-1 and TRBJ2-7, with 8 bases that match TRBD1. This CDR3 region has 14 residues. Trimming cost V 0 bases and J 3 bases; bases outside gene matches: 2. The germline CDR1 and CDR2 sequences are SGHRS and YFSETQ. The CDR3 region has the DNA TGCGCCAGCAGCTTGGCGGGACAGGACTACGAGCAGTACTTC. It specifies CASSLAGQDYEQYF.

The chain carries TRBV4-1 and TRBJ2-3, with D possibly being TRBD2 (6 bases). The V and J ends lost 0 bases and 3 bases respectively, with 16 bases between them. Germline V gives CDR1 MGHRA, CDR2 YSYEKL. The CDR3 totals 17 residues. DNA for the CDR3: TGCGCCAGCAGCCAAGACATTCCGGGAGCGAGTACAGATACGCAGTATTTT. Encoded protein: CASSQDIPGASTDTQYF.

This clone occurred once. The rearrangement joins TRBV19 to TRBJ2-2; TRBD1 agrees at 7 bases. Germline V gene lookup returns CDR1 LNHDA and CDR2 SQIVND (reference sequence). The CDR3 loop spans 15 amino acids. Germline trimming cut 6 bases from V and 5 bases from J; bases unmatched to any gene: 9. The CDR3 here is CASSTGTATTGELFF. The CDR3 DNA sequence: TGTGCCAGTAGCACCGGGACAGCTACAACCGGGGAGCTGTTTTTT.

The V call is TRBV7-6, the J call TRBJ2-2; D tentatively fits TRBD1 or TRBD2 (6 bases each). Germline values: CDR1 SGHVS, CDR2 FNYEAQ. CDR3 length: 16 amino acids. V gave up 5 bases and J gave up 7 bases, with 20 bases separating them. The CDR3 nucleotides are TGTGCCAGCAGCCGTTCGTCCCCGGGGGCGAGCGGGGAGCTGTTTTTT. Amino acid sequence: CASSRSSPGASGELFF.

This clone has just one count. V is TRBV5-1 and J is TRBJ2-7, with D perhaps matching TRBD1 or TRBD2 (5 bases each). This CDR3 contains 13 residues. In germline, CDR1 is SGHRS, CDR2 YFSETQ. The germline V and J ends were trimmed by 4 bases and 3 bases, with 11 bases remaining between them. This chain's CDR3 is CASSRGGNYEQYF. The DNA for the CDR3 is TGCGCCAGCAGCCGGGGCGGAAACTACGAGCAGTACTTC.

This sequence joins TRBV10-3 and TRBJ2-3; tentatively, D is TRBD1 (5 bases). This CDR3 is 14 amino acids long. Trimming removed 3 bases at V and 0 bases at J, with 7 bases between. Looked up from germline, CDR1 is ENHRY and CDR2 is SYGVKD. CDR3 region: CAISEGVSTDTQYF. CDR3 in DNA: TGTGCCATCAGTGAAGGGGTTAGCACAGATACGCAGTATTTT.